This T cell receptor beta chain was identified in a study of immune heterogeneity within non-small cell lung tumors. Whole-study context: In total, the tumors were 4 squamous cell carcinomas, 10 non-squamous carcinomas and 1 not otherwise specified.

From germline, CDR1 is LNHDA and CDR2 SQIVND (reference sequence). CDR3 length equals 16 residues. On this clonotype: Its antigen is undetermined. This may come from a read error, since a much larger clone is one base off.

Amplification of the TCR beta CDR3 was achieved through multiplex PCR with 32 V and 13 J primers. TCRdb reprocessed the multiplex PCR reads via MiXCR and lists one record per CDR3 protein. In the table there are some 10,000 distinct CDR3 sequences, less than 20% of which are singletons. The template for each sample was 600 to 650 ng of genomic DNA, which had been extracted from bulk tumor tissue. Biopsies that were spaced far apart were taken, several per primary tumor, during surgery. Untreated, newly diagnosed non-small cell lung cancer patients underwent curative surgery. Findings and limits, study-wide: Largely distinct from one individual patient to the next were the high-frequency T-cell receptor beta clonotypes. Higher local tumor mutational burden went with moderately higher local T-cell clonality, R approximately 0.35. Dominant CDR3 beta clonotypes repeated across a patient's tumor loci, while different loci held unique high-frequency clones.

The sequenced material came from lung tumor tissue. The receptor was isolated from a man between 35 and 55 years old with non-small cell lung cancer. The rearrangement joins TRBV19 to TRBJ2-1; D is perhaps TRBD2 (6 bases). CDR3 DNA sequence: TGTGCCAGTAGCACGAAAACGGGAGTCGCCTACAATGAGCACTTCTTC. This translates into CASSTKTGVAYNEHFF.